Detailed here is one TCR beta chain. The antigen remains undetermined. In germline, CDR1 is MNHEY, CDR2 SVGEGT. V gave up 2 bases and J gave up 3 bases, with 5 bases separating them. The CDR3 consists of 12 residues. Sequenced by immunoSEQ multiplex PCR; TCRdb stores in-frame clones only, minus some. The sample includes some 19,000 clones, roughly 70% seen only once; the top ten take 38%. Ahead of sequencing, the ViraFEST assay grew antigen-specific CD4+ T cells using viral peptide pools. Culturing for roughly 10 days preceded CD4+ T cell isolation. The person acquired a PCR-confirmed SARS-CoV-2 infection between March and December 2020. A half-volume exchange with IL-2 medium occurred on days 3 and 7. This specimen belongs to a study of vaccination effects on CD4 cells after COVID-19. The study's findings and limits: Few convalescent patients and no early post-infection timepoints were included in the study.

This chain uses TRBV6-2 or TRBV6-3 with TRBJ2-7; D gene ambiguous. Source: CD4+ T cells from PBMCs cultured with a peptide pool, taken before COVID-19 vaccination. This clonotype was sampled from a human donor who had a prior SARS-CoV-2 infection. The DNA for the CDR3 is TGTGCCAGCAGTTACAAGGGCTACGAGCAGTACTTC. Amino acids: CASSYKGYEQYF.